What follows describes a single T cell receptor beta chain. Deletions cut 7 bases from V and 2 bases from J, with 17 bases between. Looked up from germline, CDR1 is SQVTM and CDR2 is ANQGSEA. The CDR3 is made up of 14 amino acids. The data derive from a study of shared T cell receptors in the human thymus. Only in-frame clones appear in the TCRdb table, and some are missing; sequencing was by immunoSEQ multiplex PCR. The sample lists 550,000 to 800,000 clones; 80% to 90% were seen once. A further study also used this sample, focusing on human thymus T cells. That study adds: Thymus tissue was removed during corrective cardiac surgery. There appeared to be biased usage of V and J genes in thymic and blood repertoires. Overlap was high between thymic repertoires from unrelated individuals, as reported in related research.

Material for sequencing was thymocytes. This clonotype originated in a girl less than two years old with a congenital heart defect. The rearrangement links TRBV29-1 to TRBJ1-2; D is possibly TRBD1 (6 bases). The CDR3 nucleotides read TGCAGCGCCCGTTTTGGGGGCCCCAACTATGGCTACACCTTC. It yields the protein CSARFGGPNYGYTF.